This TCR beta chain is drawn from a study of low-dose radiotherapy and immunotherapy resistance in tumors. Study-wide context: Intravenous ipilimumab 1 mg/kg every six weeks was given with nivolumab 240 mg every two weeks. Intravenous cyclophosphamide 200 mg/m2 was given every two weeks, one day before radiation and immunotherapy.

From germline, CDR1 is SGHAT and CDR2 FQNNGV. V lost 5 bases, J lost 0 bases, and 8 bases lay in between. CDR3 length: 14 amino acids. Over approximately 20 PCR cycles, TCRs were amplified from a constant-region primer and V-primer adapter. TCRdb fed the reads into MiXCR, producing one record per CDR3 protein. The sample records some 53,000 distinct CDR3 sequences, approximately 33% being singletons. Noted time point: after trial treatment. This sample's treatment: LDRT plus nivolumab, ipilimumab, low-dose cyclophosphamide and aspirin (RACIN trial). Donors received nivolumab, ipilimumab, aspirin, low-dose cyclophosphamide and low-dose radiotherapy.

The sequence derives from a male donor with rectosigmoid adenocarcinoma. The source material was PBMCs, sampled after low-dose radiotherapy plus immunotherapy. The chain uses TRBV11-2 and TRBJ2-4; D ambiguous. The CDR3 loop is CASSAGGAKNIQYF. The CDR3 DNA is TGTGCCAGCAGCGCTGGTGGAGCCAAAAACATTCAGTACTTC.